What follows are 15 T cell receptor beta chains derived from one specimen sequenced in a study of T cell changes during pregnancy in multiple sclerosis. Sequencing used immunoSEQ multiplex PCR; TCRdb keeps in-frame clones, though not all of them. The sample lists roughly 100,000 clones; approximately 93% were seen once. Sequencing used peripheral blood, obtained after pregnancy. The origin of the receptors is a female donor with multiple sclerosis, enrolled in a pregnancy study.

V and J are TRBV27 and TRBJ2-3, with D maybe TRBD2 (6 bases). V gave up 1 base and J gave up 0 bases, with 20 bases separating them. The CDR3 consists of 19 residues. Looked up from germline, CDR1 is MNHEY and CDR2 is SMNVEV (reference sequence). The CDR3 DNA is TGTGCCAGCAGTTTATATGGAGGTGCGGGGTCCGGTAGCACAGATACGCAGTATTTT. It yields the protein CASSLYGGAGSGSTDTQYF.

The rearrangement uses TRBV7-8 and TRBJ1-2; 7 positions match TRBD1. The CDR3 consists of 18 residues. Germline CDR1 reads SGHVS; CDR2 reads FQNEAQ. V lost 5 bases, J lost 1 base, and 16 bases stayed unmatched. CDR3 DNA: TGTGCCAGCAGCATAAGCCGACAGGGCTCATACTTTAACTATGGCTACACCTTC. Protein sequence: CASSISRQGSYFNYGYTF.

The chain joins TRBV5-4 to TRBJ2-3; TRBD1 might be the D (5 bases). The CDR3 is 12 residues long. V lost 4 bases and J 5 bases, leaving 8 bases between the germline ends. Per germline, CDR1 SGHNT and CDR2 YYREEE (reference sequence). CDR3 DNA: TGTGCCAGCAGCCAGGGTATAGATACGCAGTATTTT. It is translated as CASSQGIDTQYF.

This rearrangement joins TRBV5-5 to TRBJ1-5; 8 positions agree with TRBD1. The CDR3 loop spans 16 amino acids. Germline CDR1 and CDR2: SGHKS and YYEKEE (reference sequence). V lost 2 bases to trimming and J lost 3 bases; unmatched junction nucleotides: 7. DNA of the CDR3: TGTGCCAGCAGCTTTACAGGGGGGGGGTACAATCAGCCCCAGCATTTT. It specifies CASSFTGGGYNQPQHF.

This chain uses TRBV4-1 with TRBJ2-3; 8 bases are a match to TRBD1. The germline V gene has CDR1 MGHRA and CDR2 YSYEKL. This CDR3 has 18 residues. The V gene end was trimmed by 0 bases and the J gene end by 2 bases; junction bases not matched to a gene: 10. The DNA of the CDR3 is TGCGCCAGCAGCCAAGAGCCAGGGGGCGCTCAGTTCACAGATACGCAGTATTTT. This sequence encodes CASSQEPGGAQFTDTQYF.

The V gene is TRBV6-1, the J gene TRBJ1-1; weak D call: TRBD1 (6 bases). V lost 1 base and J 4 bases, leaving 10 bases between the germline ends. Germline V gene data show CDR1 as MNHNS and CDR2 as SASEGT. This CDR3 spans 14 amino acids. In DNA, the CDR3 is TGTGCCAGCAGTGAAGAAACAGGGTTCACTGAAGCTTTCTTT. Translating gives CASSEETGFTEAFF.

The chain combines TRBV19 with TRBJ2-7; a weak D match, TRBD2 (6 bases). The V gene's germline CDR1 is LNHDA and CDR2 SQIVND (reference sequence). Deletions cut 8 bases from V and 4 bases from J, with 12 bases between. The CDR3 spans 12 residues. The CDR3 region has the DNA TGTGCCAGTTTAGCGGACCCTTACGAGCAGTACTTC. As protein: CASLADPYEQYF. Together with reference TRBV19 and TRBJ2-7, the CDR3 gives the full variable domain: DGGITQSPKYLFRKEGQNVTLSCEQNLNHDAMYWYRQDPGQGLRLIYYSQIVNDFQKGDIAEGYSVSREKKESFPLTVTSAQKNPTAFYLCASLADPYEQYFGPGTRLTVT.

J is TRBJ1-6 and V is TRBV14; TRBD1 agrees at 7 bases. The CDR3 has 16 amino acids. Germline CDR1 and CDR2: SGHDN and FVKESK. V was pared by 4 bases and J by 8 bases, with 11 bases of the junction left unmatched. The CDR3 sequence: CASSPYRGGEHSPLHF. In DNA form, the CDR3 reads TGTGCCAGCAGCCCTTACAGGGGCGGAGAACATTCACCCCTCCACTTT.

The chain employs TRBV9 and TRBJ1-6, with 8 positions matching TRBD1. This CDR3 comprises 15 residues. The germline V gene has CDR1 SGDLS and CDR2 YYNGEE. Unmatched junction bases numbered 4, after V lost 0 bases and J lost 8 bases. The CDR3 DNA is TGTGCCAGCAGCGTAGCCTCAGGGGGCGATTCACCCCTCCACTTT. This encodes CASSVASGGDSPLHF.

This clone was observed a handful of times. The same CDR3 arises from other DNA sequences in this sample as well. V and J are TRBV9 and TRBJ2-1; D gene unclear. Trimming removed 3 bases at V and 5 bases at J, with 3 bases between. Per the germline V gene, CDR1 is SGDLS and CDR2 is YYNGEE. The CDR3 is 11 residues long. As DNA, the CDR3 is TGTGCCAGCAGCGCAGACAATGAGCAGTTCTTC. The encoded protein is CASSADNEQFF.

The gene calls are TRBV9 and TRBJ2-7, with TRBD1 identical over 9 bases. This CDR3 has 18 amino acids. Germline CDR1 reads SGDLS; CDR2 reads YYNGEE. Unmatched junction bases numbered 16, after V lost 3 bases and J lost 3 bases. The CDR3 bases are TGTGCCAGCAGCGAAGACCCCGGCGGGACAGGGTATCGCTACGAGCAGTACTTC. As protein: CASSEDPGGTGYRYEQYF.

The chain carries TRBV5-1 and TRBJ1-1; D unresolved. The CDR3 consists of 14 residues. Trimming left V 6 bases short and J 0 bases short, with 12 bases between. From germline, CDR1 is SGHRS and CDR2 YFSETQ. The CDR3 DNA reads TGCGCCAGCACCCCCCCACTGATGAACACTGAAGCTTTCTTT. It codes for CASTPPLMNTEAFF. Using reference TRBV5-1 and TRBJ1-1 for the parts outside the CDR3, the full variable domain is KAGVTQTPRYLIKTRGQQVTLSCSPISGHRSVSWYQQTPGQGLQFLFEYFSETQRNKGNFPGRFSGRQFSNSRSEMNVSTLELGDSALYLCASTPPLMNTEAFFGQGTRLTVV.

The chain couples TRBV7-6 to TRBJ1-4; 9 bases agree with TRBD1. V lost 4 bases to trimming and J lost 7 bases; unmatched junction nucleotides: 4. CDR1 SGHVS and CDR2 FNYEAQ come from the germline V gene. This CDR3 spans 14 amino acids. The CDR3 bases are TGTGCCAGCAGCTCGGGACAGGGAGCTGAAAAACTGTTTTTT. Residues: CASSSGQGAEKLFF. Complete variable domain (other parts from reference TRBV7-6 and TRBJ1-4): GAGVSQSPRYKVTKRGQDVALRCDPISGHVSLYWYRQALGQGPEFLTYFNYEAQQDKSGLPNDRFSAERPEGSISTLTIQRTEQRDSAMYRCASSSGQGAEKLFFGSGTQLSVL.

This clone was seen a handful of times. The V gene is TRBV10-3, the J gene TRBJ1-6; D not certain. The CDR3 runs to 12 residues. Germline V gene sequence: CDR1 ENHRY, CDR2 SYGVKD. V lost 6 bases and J 13 bases, leaving 13 bases between the germline ends. This chain's CDR3 is CAIRVREGPLHF. The CDR3 DNA sequence: TGTGCCATCAGGGTCCGGGAGGGCCCCCTCCACTTT.

Concerning this clone: Because the CDR3's place on the DNA is in doubt, the DNA is left out and the CDR3 is given as listed by TCRdb. J is TRBJ1-2 and V is TRBV5-6. The CDR3 spans 12 amino acids, including both terminal residues. Germline assignment: CDR1 SGHDT and CDR2 YYEEEE. The CDR3 spells CASSPWAGGSTF.